These 10 T cell receptor beta chains were all obtained from the same sample, sequenced in a study of glioma-infiltrating T cells after dendritic cell vaccination. The protocol was immunoSEQ multiplex PCR, while the TCRdb copy is restricted to in-frame clones and leaves out a portion. The repertoire has roughly 100,000 clones, around 87% of them found once; the top ten carry more than 2.5%. The time point was: after dendritic cell vaccination, including at tumor progression/relapse. The sample consisted of blood, taken after dendritic cell vaccination. These receptors were taken from a human donor with glioblastoma.

V is TRBV6-6 and J is TRBJ1-5; TRBD1 matches 7 bases. This CDR3 has 16 residues. Germline CDR1 and CDR2: MNHNY and SVGAGI (reference sequence). The ends lost 2 bases at V and 0 bases at J; junction bases unmatched: 4. CDR3 bases: TGTGCCAGCAGTTACGGACAGGTTTATAGCAATCAGCCCCAGCATTTT. Encoded protein: CASSYGQVYSNQPQHF.

V gene TRBV5-1 combines with J gene TRBJ2-7; D perhaps matches TRBD2 (6 bases). V was clipped by 0 bases and J by 4 bases, with 14 bases between them. Germline V gene lookup returns CDR1 SGHRS and CDR2 YFSETQ. The CDR3 spans 15 residues. CDR3 coding DNA: TGCGCCAGCAGCTTGGAGATGAGGCGGGAATACGAGCAGTACTTC. Protein: CASSLEMRREYEQYF.

The chain uses TRBV29-1 and TRBJ2-3; D call uncertain. With 0 bases removed from V and 2 bases from J, the gap between germline ends came to 12 bases. The CDR3 extends over 15 amino acids. Germline-derived CDR1 and CDR2 are SQVTM and ANQGSEA. CDR3 region: CSVEDHSLSTDTQYF. CDR3 nucleotide sequence: TGCAGCGTTGAAGATCACAGTTTATCCACAGATACGCAGTATTTT.

The rearrangement links TRBV30 to TRBJ1-4, with D possibly being TRBD1 (5 bases). CDR1 GTSNPN and CDR2 SVGIG come from the germline V gene (reference sequence). V lost 3 bases to trimming and J lost 0 bases, with 8 bases between them. This CDR3 contains 14 residues. CDR3 region: CAWSPGATNEKLFF. In nucleotides, the CDR3 is TGTGCCTGGAGCCCGGGGGCAACTAATGAAAAACTGTTTTTT.

The chain has TRBV29-1 and TRBJ1-2; no firm D call. This CDR3 contains 12 residues. Germline V gene lookup returns CDR1 SQVTM and CDR2 ANQGSEA. The germline V and J ends were trimmed by 8 bases and 2 bases, with 12 bases remaining between them. The CDR3 coding sequence is TGCAGCTCTGACTCAGCCAACTATGGCTACACCTTC. It encodes CSSDSANYGYTF.

The J gene is TRBJ1-2, the V gene TRBV2; no firm D call. The CDR3 consists of 13 residues. From germline, CDR1 is SNHLY and CDR2 FYNNEI. V lost 10 bases and J lost 1, with 13 bases in between. DNA of the CDR3: TGTGCCACTCGACTATATAGTAACTATGGCTACACCTTC. Its protein product is CATRLYSNYGYTF.

V gene TRBV5-1 combines with J gene TRBJ2-2, with 10 bases that match TRBD1. The trim removed 4 bases at V and 2 bases at J, leaving 14 bases unmatched. The germline gives CDR1 SGHRS, CDR2 YFSETQ. The CDR3 has 19 amino acids. CDR3 coding DNA: TGCGCCAGCAGCGCAACCGGGACAGGGGTTGGGGGAAACACCGGGGAGCTGTTTTTT. This translates into CASSATGTGVGGNTGELFF.

The chain combines TRBV11-2 with TRBJ1-1; D might be TRBD1 (6 bases). The ends were cut back, 6 bases at V and 3 bases at J, with 14 bases in the middle. CDR3 size: 14 residues. CDR1 is SGHAT, CDR2 FQNNGV, per germline. The CDR3 nucleotides read TGTGCCAGCAGTAGAAGGGGGGGGGACACTGAAGCTTTCTTT. Translating gives CASSRRGGDTEAFF. Filled out from reference TRBV11-2 and TRBJ1-1, the complete variable domain reads EAGVAQSPRYKIIEKRQSVAFWCNPISGHATLYWYQQILGQGPKLLIQFQNNGVVDDSQLPKDRFSAERLKGVDSTLKIQPAKLEDSAVYLCASSRRGGDTEAFFGQGTRLTVV.

V gene TRBV5-1 combines with J gene TRBJ2-5; 7 bases fit TRBD2. Germline V gives CDR1 SGHRS, CDR2 YFSETQ. CDR3 length: 15 residues. J was trimmed by 4 bases and V by 3 bases; bases with no gene match: 9. The CDR3 spells CASSSTTGTTETQYF. CDR3 DNA sequence: TGCGCCAGCAGCTCTACCACCGGGACTACAGAGACCCAGTACTTC.

This clone was found a few times. The CDR3, as DNA: TGTGCCAGCATCTTGCTAGCGGGGGACGGAGATACGCAGTATTTT. Protein: CASILLAGDGDTQYF. The chain employs TRBV6-1 and TRBJ2-3, with TRBD2 matching 10 bases. The CDR3 is 15 residues long. V lost 7 bases to trimming and J lost 5 bases; unmatched junction nucleotides: 9. Germline CDR1 and CDR2: MNHNS and SASEGT.